This T cell receptor (beta chain) comes out of a study of blood T cell repertoires in COVID-19. In this sample, this clone turned up once. As handled by the study authors: Reference gene primer amplification yielded estimated nucleated cell counts. TCRdb's table, derived via immunoSEQ multiplex PCR, lists solely in-frame clones and lacks some. V and J calls and clone size come straight from that table; D and trimming were deduced from the DNA. The sample shows roughly 250,000 clones, 75% to 95% of them seen only once. Germline lookup yields CDR1 LNHDA and CDR2 SQIVND (reference sequence). With 3 bases removed from V and 0 bases from J, the gap between germline ends came to 12 bases. The CDR3 runs to 15 residues.

The chain employs TRBV19 and TRBJ2-7; D call uncertain. Sequencing was carried out using PBMCs or T cells enriched from blood (not recorded which). The TCR originated in a woman aged 18-29 years who had recovered from COVID-19. The CDR3 region has the DNA TGTGCCAGTAGTATTACGAGGCGCCTCTCCTACGAGCAGTACTTC. It codes for CASSITRRLSYEQYF. Drawing the rest from reference TRBV19 and TRBJ2-7, the complete variable domain is DGGITQSPKYLFRKEGQNVTLSCEQNLNHDAMYWYRQDPGQGLRLIYYSQIVNDFQKGDIAEGYSVSREKKESFPLTVTSAQKNPTAFYLCASSITRRLSYEQYFGPGTRLTVT.